This T cell receptor (beta chain) derives from a study of vaccination effects on CD4 cells after COVID-19. Pools of viral peptides were used by the ViraFEST assay to expand antigen-specific CD4+ T cells ahead of sequencing. Culturing for 10 to 11 days preceded CD4+ T cell isolation. Everyone in the study got two shots of either the BNT162b2 or mRNA-1273 vaccine. Testing of the vaccine recipients showed negative nucleocapsid antibodies and no prior SARS-CoV-2 infection. V dropped 4 bases and J dropped 2; count of bases not matched to a gene: 4. There are 15 residues in the CDR3. Germline loops: CDR1 SGHRS, CDR2 YFSETQ. Data came from immunoSEQ multiplex PCR; TCRdb stores just in-frame clones and leaves some out. The table lists tens of thousands of clones, around four fifths of them singletons. Of note for this clone: Its specificity is unknown.

The rearrangement joins TRBV5-1 to TRBJ2-3; 10 bases are a match to TRBD1. The sample in question was CD4+ T cells from PBMCs cultured with HCoV-OC43 spike peptides, obtained after COVID-19 vaccination. The subset is: HCoV-OC43 spike overlapping peptide pool stimulation. The receptor was isolated from a human donor who received a COVID-19 vaccine. The CDR3 DNA sequence: TGCGCCAGCAGCCCGACAGGGGGCTTCACAGATACGCAGTATTTT. Amino acid sequence: CASSPTGGFTDTQYF. Combining the CDR3 with reference TRBV5-1 and TRBJ2-3 gives the whole variable domain KAGVTQTPRYLIKTRGQQVTLSCSPISGHRSVSWYQQTPGQGLQFLFEYFSETQRNKGNFPGRFSGRQFSNSRSEMNVSTLELGDSALYLCASSPTGGFTDTQYFGPGTRLTVL.